Below are 5 T cell receptor beta chains sequenced from a single sample in a study of T-cell memory formation after mild COVID-19. Each CDR3 protein is one row after TCRdb ran MiXCR on the 5' RACE reads. The table includes a few hundred thousand distinct CDR3 sequences, approximately 19% detected once. Material: PBMCs or a T cell subset sorted from them (not recorded which). Receptor source: a man aged 18 to 29 who had mild COVID-19 (a few samples of this study predate the infection). Cell type and time point are not known.

This sequence joins TRBV5-1 and TRBJ2-1; a weak D match, TRBD2 (6 bases). The germline V gene encodes CDR1 SGHRS and CDR2 YFSETQ. CDR3 length: 14 residues. The V end lost 3 bases, the J end lost 6 bases, and 13 bases lay between the germline ends. DNA for the CDR3: TGCGCCAGCAGCTGGCGGGGCAAACTCAATGAGCAGTTCTTC. This codes for CASSWRGKLNEQFF.

This rearrangement joins TRBV7-9 to TRBJ1-1; D unclear. V gave up 0 bases and J gave up 1 base, with 9 bases separating them. The CDR3 loop spans 15 amino acids. Germline V lookup: CDR1 SEHNR, CDR2 FQNEAQ (reference sequence). The CDR3 nucleotides are TGTGCCAGCAGCTTAGCGGATGCAAAGAACACTGAAGCTTTCTTT. Amino acid sequence: CASSLADAKNTEAFF.

J is TRBJ1-2 and V is TRBV3-2. TRBV3-2 is deemed a pseudogene. This CDR3 region has 14 residues. Here the CDR3 reads CASSQDGGNYGYTF. In DNA, the CDR3 is TGTGCCAGCAGCCAAGACGGCGGGAACTATGGCTACACCTTC.

This clonotype occurred a few times. This sequence joins TRBV20-1 and TRBJ2-3; a possible D gene is TRBD2 (6 bases). The CDR3 is 16 residues long. Germline CDR1 DFQATT, CDR2 SNEGSKA (reference sequence). V was clipped by 0 bases and J by 4 bases, with 17 bases between them. CDR3 protein: CSARDWGGDFPDTQYF. The CDR3 DNA is TGCAGTGCTAGAGATTGGGGCGGGGACTTCCCAGATACGCAGTATTTT.

The chain couples TRBV6-2 or TRBV6-3 to TRBJ1-1; D ambiguous. The CDR3 totals 13 residues. CDR1 is MNHEY, CDR2 SVGEGT, per germline. Trimming removed 0 bases at V and 5 bases at J, with 7 bases between. The CDR3 DNA sequence: TGTGCCAGCAGTTACTCTTTGCTGACTGAAGCTTTCTTT. Its translation is CASSYSLLTEAFF.